What follows is one TCR beta chain and its context. No antigen is known for it. Through a sample-barcoded 5' primer and a J-beta primer mix, a second PCR was run for about 6 to 11 cycles. TCRdb analysed the 5' RACE reads with MiXCR anew, one entry per CDR3 protein. The table lists 900,000 to 950,000 distinct CDR3 sequences, almost 30% of them singletons, with approximately 10% in the top ten. The CDR3 sequence is 14 residues long. Germline trimming cut 0 bases from V and 12 bases from J; bases unmatched to any gene: 10. Germline V gene lookup returns CDR1 LGHNA and CDR2 YSLEER. The data are from a study of blood T cells in healthy people across ages. As for the study in general: Using template switching, researchers captured about one barcoded beta molecule for each two T cells. General study results and limits: Researchers deemed the diversity estimates from one million T cells underestimates.

The data were also submitted as part of a second study, on T cells of mothers and their children. In that study: A few mothers and their six children, all healthy Caucasians, donated.

The TCR originated in a woman in her 40s in good health. The chain combines TRBV4-3 with TRBJ2-7; 8 nucleotides align to TRBD1. Specimen: blood. CDR3: CASSQEEQGAIPYF. The CDR3 bases are TGCGCCAGCAGCCAAGAGGAGCAGGGGGCCATCCCGTACTTC.